The entry below gives a single T cell receptor (beta chain) sequence along with its context. The sample comes from a study of blood T cell repertoires in COVID-19. The CDR3 consists of 17 residues. The V segment lost 2 bases and the J segment 2 bases; nucleotides outside the gene matches: 3. Germline-derived CDR1 and CDR2 are PRHDT and FYEKMQ (reference sequence). Sequenced by immunoSEQ multiplex PCR; TCRdb stores in-frame clones only, minus some. Of some 490,000 clones detected, 70% to 90% appear once; the ten largest clones hold roughly 3.2%. Material: peripheral blood. This TCR came from a human donor in a cohort sampled during active COVID-19. The rearrangement links TRBV13 to TRBJ2-1; 13 bases are shared with TRBD2. This CDR3 is CASSLPGLAGAYNEQFF. CDR3 nucleotides: TGTGCCAGCAGCTTACCCGGACTAGCGGGGGCCTACAATGAGCAGTTCTTC.